One sample yielded the 18 T cell receptor beta chains listed below, sequenced in a study of human T cells and chemical hapten exposure. TCRdb processed the RACE reads anew with MiXCR; each CDR3 protein has one entry. This sample has 50,000 to 70,000 distinct CDR3 sequences, with around 6.3% found just once. The time point is: healthy volunteer bleed at 6 weeks. It was from unfractionated whole blood that total RNA was extracted. Input material: whole blood. The receptors here all came from a female donor in good health. Some clones in this sample may be carry-over from other donors' samples.

The chain has TRBV2 and TRBJ2-6; D is undetermined. The CDR3 totals 14 residues. The germline V gene has CDR1 SNHLY and CDR2 FYNNEI. V was trimmed by 4 bases and J by 2 bases, leaving 6 bases between them. CDR3 sequence: CASSGLAGANVLTF. In DNA form, the CDR3 reads TGTGCCAGCAGTGGGCTGGCTGGGGCCAACGTCCTGACTTTC.

The chain recombines TRBV20-1 with TRBJ2-1, with TRBD2 identical over 8 bases. Germline-derived CDR1 and CDR2 are DFQATT and SNEGSKA (reference sequence). Trimming at V came to 7 bases and at J to 5 bases, leaving 16 bases not matched to a gene. CDR3 length equals 16 residues. The CDR3 loop reads CSVPSWVAGSHNEQFF. The CDR3 bases are TGCAGTGTCCCCTCATGGGTAGCGGGAAGCCACAATGAGCAGTTCTTC.

There are many counts of this clonotype. The genes are TRBV7-8 and TRBJ2-5; D is possibly TRBD2 (6 bases). V lost 6 bases and J lost 2, with 16 bases in between. Germline V gene lookup returns CDR1 SGHVS and CDR2 FQNEAQ. The CDR3 consists of 15 residues. The CDR3, as DNA: TGTGCCAGCAGTCCCCCGCAGGCGGGGCAAGAGACCCAGTACTTC. Encoded protein: CASSPPQAGQETQYF.

Concerning this clonotype itself: A much larger clonotype is one base distant, so this may be a read error. The genes are TRBV7-2 and TRBJ2-3; 10 bases match TRBD2. Germline V gene lookup returns CDR1 SGHTA and CDR2 FQGNSA. The CDR3 is 14 residues long. The CDR3 is CASSEGLATDTLYF. In nucleotides, the CDR3 is TGTGCCAGCAGCGAGGGACTAGCGACAGATACGCTGTATTTT.

This clonotype was found many times. The genes are TRBV6-4 and TRBJ2-3; no definite D call. Trimming removed 3 bases at V and 2 bases at J, with 9 bases between. The CDR3 extends over 14 amino acids. CDR1 is MRHNA, CDR2 SNTAGT, per germline. This CDR3 is CASSERATTDTQYF. DNA of the CDR3: TGTGCCAGCAGTGAACGGGCCACCACAGATACGCAGTATTTT.

This clonotype was detected many times. The gene calls are TRBV7-8 and TRBJ2-2, with TRBD2 identical over 13 bases. Losses at the gene ends were 5 bases for V and 5 bases for J; bases not matched to a gene: 8. CDR1 is SGHVS, CDR2 FQNEAQ, per germline. The length of the CDR3 is 17 residues. CDR3 bases: TGTGCCAGCAGCCCGGGACTAGCGGGATTGGGGACCGGGGAGCTGTTTTTT. The encoded protein is CASSPGLAGLGTGELFF.

J is TRBJ2-3 and V is TRBV6-1, with no clear D. Germline V CDR1 and CDR2: MNHNS, SASEGT. The CDR3 covers 11 residues. Trimming took off 2 bases at V and 11 bases at J, with 8 bases between the two ends. CDR3 nucleotides: TGTGCCAGCAGTGAATTCACGGAGCAGTATTTT. This codes for CASSEFTEQYF.

The rearrangement links TRBV6-5 to TRBJ2-5; D is ambiguous. Per the germline V gene, CDR1 is MNHEY and CDR2 is SVGAGI. The V end lost 5 bases, the J end lost 2 bases, and 12 bases lay between the germline ends. CDR3 length equals 14 residues. CDR3: CASSPQIFQETQYF. The CDR3 nucleotides read TGTGCCAGCAGTCCCCAGATTTTTCAAGAGACCCAGTACTTC.

The V call is TRBV4-1, the J call TRBJ2-7, with 8 bases lining up with TRBD1. Unmatched junction bases numbered 7, after V lost 6 bases and J lost 3 bases. The length of the CDR3 is 14 residues. Germline assignment: CDR1 MGHRA and CDR2 YSYEKL. The CDR3 protein is CASRPYTGGYEQYF. CDR3 sequence (DNA): TGCGCCAGCAGGCCATATACAGGGGGCTACGAGCAGTACTTC.

A single count supports this clonotype. It may be a read error: a sequence one base away is much more abundant. J is TRBJ2-6 and V is TRBV29-1; D gene uncertain. Per the germline V gene, CDR1 is SQVTM and CDR2 is ANQGSEA. The ends were cut back, 4 bases at V and 4 bases at J, with 11 bases in the middle. CDR3 length: 14 amino acids. The CDR3 is CSVGDYVGANVLTF. CDR3 nucleotides: TGCAGCGTTGGAGATTACGTAGGGGCCAACGTCCTGACTTTC.

This clonotype showed up many times. The chain uses TRBV6-1 and TRBJ2-3; D call uncertain. V lost 1 base and J lost 3, with 8 bases in between. The CDR3 is 14 amino acids. CDR1 MNHNS and CDR2 SASEGT come from the germline V gene. The CDR3 region is CASSEVSTTDTQYF. CDR3 nucleotide sequence: TGTGCCAGCAGTGAAGTCTCTACTACAGATACGCAGTATTTT.

The sample holds many counts of this clonotype. The chain links TRBV21-1 to TRBJ2-1; the table names TRBD2, a call not compared with the DNA. TRBV21-1 is a pseudogene. This CDR3 has 16 residues. The CDR3 sequence is CASSRRWPETYNEQFF. In DNA form, the CDR3 reads TGTGCCAGCAGCAGGAGGTGGCCGGAGACCTACAATGAGCAGTTCTTC.

The rearrangement joins TRBV28 to TRBJ2-2, with 10 bases lining up with TRBD1. This CDR3 comprises 16 residues. The ends lost 5 bases at V and 8 bases at J; junction bases unmatched: 11. The V gene's germline CDR1 is MDHEN and CDR2 SYDVKM. DNA for the CDR3: TGTGCCAGCAGTGCCCCGGGACAGGGGAAAGGGGGGGAGCTGTTTTTT. Protein: CASSAPGQGKGGELFF.

The table lists this clonotype with many counts. The chain has TRBV21-1 and TRBJ2-5; TRBD1 is the table's D call, not checked against the DNA. TRBV21-1 is a pseudogene segment. There are 13 residues in the CDR3. The CDR3 DNA is TGTGCCAGCAGCAGGGGGCGTTCGGAGACCCAGTACTTC. Amino acid sequence: CASSRGRSETQYF.

This clonotype was seen a few times. The chain joins TRBV6-1 to TRBJ1-3, with D possibly being TRBD1 (5 bases). The CDR3 spans 16 residues. The V and J ends lost 5 bases and 0 bases respectively, with 14 bases between them. The germline CDR1 and CDR2 sequences are MNHNS and SASEGT. CDR3: CASSPWDLSSGNTIYF. CDR3 DNA: TGTGCCAGCAGTCCCTGGGACCTGAGCTCTGGAAACACCATATATTTT.

This clonotype was found many times. The chain recombines TRBV12-3 or TRBV12-4 with TRBJ1-1; a possible D gene is TRBD1 (5 bases). The V and J ends lost 3 bases and 7 bases respectively, with 12 bases between them. The CDR3 has 13 residues. DNA of the CDR3: TGTGCCAGCAGTTTTGGGGGTTTGGGTGAAGCTTTCTTT. This encodes CASSFGGLGEAFF.

This clonotype has more than one count but fewer than ten. The V and J genes are TRBV4-2 and TRBJ1-1; D possibly corresponds to TRBD1 (5 bases). The V end lost 1 base, the J end lost 5 bases, and 11 bases lay between the germline ends. CDR1 is LGHNA and CDR2 is YNFKEQ in the germline V gene. The CDR3 is 14 residues long. Here the CDR3 DNA reads TGTGCCAGCAGCCAAGGAGATGGGGCTACTGAAGCTTTCTTT. Protein sequence: CASSQGDGATEAFF.

This clonotype has a count of ten or more. The rearrangement joins TRBV10-3 to TRBJ2-2, with TRBD1 matching over 7 bases. The CDR3 consists of 15 residues. Germline-derived CDR1 and CDR2 are ENHRY and SYGVKD. The J segment lost 0 bases and the V segment lost 4 bases, leaving 2 bases of the junction unmatched. The chain's CDR3 is CAISGGQPNTGELFF. The DNA of the CDR3 is TGTGCCATCAGTGGGGGACAGCCGAACACCGGGGAGCTGTTTTTT.